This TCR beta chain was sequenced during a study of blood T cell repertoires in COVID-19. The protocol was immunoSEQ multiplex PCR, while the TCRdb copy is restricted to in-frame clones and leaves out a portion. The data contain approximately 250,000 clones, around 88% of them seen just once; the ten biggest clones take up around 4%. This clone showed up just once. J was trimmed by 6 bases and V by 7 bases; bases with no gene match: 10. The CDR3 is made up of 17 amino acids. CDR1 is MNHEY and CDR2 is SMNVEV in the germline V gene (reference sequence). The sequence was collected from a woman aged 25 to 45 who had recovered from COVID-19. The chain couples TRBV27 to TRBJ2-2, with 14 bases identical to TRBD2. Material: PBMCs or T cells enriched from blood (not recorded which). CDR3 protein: CASISYGTSGSPGELFF. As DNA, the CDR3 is TGTGCCAGCATAAGTTACGGGACTAGCGGGAGTCCCGGGGAGCTGTTTTTT.